Listed below are T cell receptor beta chains from one sample, sequenced in a study of blood T cell repertoires in COVID-19. Clones were read by immunoSEQ multiplex PCR, and TCRdb kept only the in-frame ones, dropping some. The sample holds around 300,000 clones; approximately 88% are singletons and the top ten take around 4.6%. The sequencing sample was made of PBMCs or T cells enriched from blood (not recorded which). Receptors were obtained from a man between 25 and 39 years old who had recovered from COVID-19. The CDR3 runs from the conserved cysteine through the conserved F or W. Fields, in order: D gene, J gene, clone size, V gene, CDR3 DNA, CDR3 protein. A D gene is named only where the DNA matches it firmly. Clone sizes are given selectively: once, few, many, or a class where the clone is expanded.

D gene: .; J gene: TRBJ1-1; clone size: once; V gene: TRBV2; CDR3 DNA: TGTGCCAGCAGTGAAGGGGGGGGCTGGACTGAAGCTTTCTTT; CDR3 protein: CASSEGGGWTEAFF
D gene: TRBD1; J gene: TRBJ1-1; clone size: .; V gene: TRBV2; CDR3 DNA: TGTGCCAGCAGTATCGGACAGGGGGCGACTGAAGCTTTCTTT; CDR3 protein: CASSIGQGATEAFF
D gene: .; J gene: TRBJ1-2; clone size: .; V gene: TRBV4-2; CDR3 DNA: TGTGCCAGCAGCCAAGAGAGGGCTGGCTACACCTTC; CDR3 protein: CASSQERAGYTF
D gene: .; J gene: TRBJ1-4; clone size: .; V gene: TRBV3-1/TRBV3-2; CDR3 DNA: TGTGCCAGCAGCCAGGTAACCCCAGAGGGTGAAAAACTGTTTTTT; CDR3 protein: CASSQVTPEGEKLFF
D gene: TRBD1; J gene: TRBJ2-7; clone size: .; V gene: TRBV2; CDR3 DNA: TGTGCCAGCAGTGAGTCCTACAGGGGCTACGAGCAGTACTTC; CDR3 protein: CASSESYRGYEQYF
D gene: .; J gene: TRBJ1-6; clone size: .; V gene: TRBV5-1; CDR3 DNA: TGCGCCAGCAGCTTGGGCCACAGACAGGTTCTAGAAGGCTCCTATAATTCACCCCTCCACTTT; CDR3 protein: CASSLGHRQVLEGSYNSPLHF
D gene: .; J gene: TRBJ1-2; clone size: .; V gene: TRBV5-4; CDR3 DNA: TGTGCCAGCAGCTTGGGGGAGGGTGGCTACACCTTC; CDR3 protein: CASSLGEGGYTF
D gene: TRBD1; J gene: TRBJ1-1; clone size: .; V gene: TRBV5-1; CDR3 DNA: TGCGCCAGCAGCTTGGGACAGGGAAATTCCCCTGAAGCTTTCTTT; CDR3 protein: CASSLGQGNSPEAFF
D gene: .; J gene: TRBJ1-5; clone size: .; V gene: TRBV30; CDR3 DNA: TGTGCCTGGGCCCAGGGTAGCAATCAGCCCCAGCATTTT; CDR3 protein: CAWAQGSNQPQHF
D gene: TRBD2; J gene: TRBJ2-1; clone size: .; V gene: TRBV3-1/TRBV3-2; CDR3 DNA: TGTGCCAGCAGCCAGACGCCTAGCGGGAGCTCCTACAATGAGCAGTTCTTC; CDR3 protein: CASSQTPSGSSYNEQFF
D gene: .; J gene: TRBJ1-6; clone size: .; V gene: TRBV2; CDR3 DNA: TGTGCCAGCAGTGAAACGGGGAGCTCCTATAATTCACCCCTCCACTTT; CDR3 protein: CASSETGSSYNSPLHF
D gene: .; J gene: TRBJ1-3; clone size: .; V gene: TRBV3-1/TRBV3-2; CDR3 DNA: TGTGCCAGCAGCTCGACATGGAACACCATATATTTT; CDR3 protein: CASSSTWNTIYF
D gene: .; J gene: TRBJ2-1; clone size: .; V gene: TRBV15; CDR3 DNA: TGTGCCACCAGCCCAGAGAGGCGGGAGCAGTTCTTC; CDR3 protein: CATSPERREQFF
D gene: .; J gene: TRBJ2-3; clone size: .; V gene: TRBV5-5; CDR3 DNA: TGTGCCAGCAGCCGAGCCCTACAAGGCGGGTATGGCACAGATACGCAGTATTTT; CDR3 protein: CASSRALQGGYGTDTQYF
D gene: .; J gene: TRBJ1-1; clone size: .; V gene: TRBV7-3; CDR3 DNA: TGTGCCAGCAGCCTTTCAGCAGGGCCGGGCACTGAAGCTTTCTTT; CDR3 protein: CASSLSAGPGTEAFF
D gene: .; J gene: TRBJ1-5; clone size: .; V gene: TRBV6-5; CDR3 DNA: TGTGCCAGCAGTCCTCGACATAGCAATCAGCCCCAGCATTTT; CDR3 protein: CASSPRHSNQPQHF
D gene: .; J gene: TRBJ2-6; clone size: .; V gene: TRBV18; CDR3 DNA: TGTGCCAGCTCACTAGACTCTGGGGCCAACGTCCTGACTTTC; CDR3 protein: CASSLDSGANVLTF
D gene: .; J gene: TRBJ1-2; clone size: .; V gene: TRBV6-5; CDR3 DNA: TGTGCCAGCACCGCCCTACCCTCAGGCTATGGCTACACCTTC; CDR3 protein: CASTALPSGYGYTF
D gene: TRBD2; J gene: TRBJ2-1; clone size: many; V gene: TRBV3-1/TRBV3-2; CDR3 DNA: TGTGCCAGCAGCCTCCTTAGCGGGGGGTCTAACAATGAGCAGTTCTTC; CDR3 protein: CASSLLSGGSNNEQFF
D gene: TRBD1; J gene: TRBJ1-2; clone size: once; V gene: TRBV6-5; CDR3 DNA: TGTGCCAGCAGGACGGACAGGGGAACCTATGGCTACACCTTC; CDR3 protein: CASRTDRGTYGYTF
D gene: .; J gene: TRBJ1-4; clone size: .; V gene: TRBV6-5; CDR3 DNA: TGTGCCAGCAGTTACCGAGGATCAACTAATGAAAAACTGTTTTTT; CDR3 protein: CASSYRGSTNEKLFF
D gene: .; J gene: TRBJ1-1; clone size: .; V gene: TRBV21-1; CDR3 DNA: TGTGCCAGCAGCAGTGGGACAGGGCCGAACACTGAAGCTTTCTTT; CDR3 protein: CASSSGTGPNTEAFF
D gene: TRBD1; J gene: TRBJ1-4; clone size: .; V gene: TRBV6-1; CDR3 DNA: TGTGCCAGCAGTGAAAGGACAGGACTGTTTTTT; CDR3 protein: CASSERTGLFF
D gene: .; J gene: TRBJ2-7; clone size: once; V gene: TRBV28; CDR3 DNA: TGTGCCAGCAGTAACGGTTTATACGAGCAGTACTTC; CDR3 protein: CASSNGLYEQYF
D gene: TRBD1; J gene: TRBJ1-4; clone size: .; V gene: TRBV24-1; CDR3 DNA: TGTGCCACCAGTGGGACAGGGAATGAAAAACTGTTTTTT; CDR3 protein: CATSGTGNEKLFF
D gene: .; J gene: TRBJ1-1; clone size: .; V gene: TRBV11-2; CDR3 DNA: TGTGCCAGCAGGTCGCGGACGGGAACTGAAGCTTTCTTT; CDR3 protein: CASRSRTGTEAFF
D gene: TRBD1; J gene: TRBJ1-1; clone size: .; V gene: TRBV5-3; CDR3 DNA: TGTGCCAGAAGTCGGGACAGTCTGACTTTCTTT; CDR3 protein: CARSRDSLTFF
D gene: .; J gene: TRBJ1-2; clone size: .; V gene: TRBV7-2; CDR3 DNA: TGTGCCAGCAGCTTAGGCATGGGCCTTGAGGGCTACACCTTC; CDR3 protein: CASSLGMGLEGYTF
D gene: .; J gene: TRBJ1-1; clone size: .; V gene: TRBV20-1; CDR3 DNA: TGCAGTGCTAGTTACCCGGACAGAAAAAACACTGAAGCTTTCTTT; CDR3 protein: CSASYPDRKNTEAFF
D gene: .; J gene: TRBJ1-2; clone size: .; V gene: TRBV27; CDR3 DNA: TGTGCCAGCAGTGCACACCATTCGCACAGGGTTGGAAACTATGGCTACACCTTC; CDR3 protein: CASSAHHSHRVGNYGYTF
D gene: TRBD1; J gene: TRBJ2-5; clone size: .; V gene: TRBV14; CDR3 DNA: TGTGCCAGCAGCCGCCGGACAGGCCCGAAAGAGACCCAGTACTTC; CDR3 protein: CASSRRTGPKETQYF
D gene: .; J gene: TRBJ2-7; clone size: .; V gene: TRBV27; CDR3 DNA: TGTGCCAGCACCGGAGTTCGATTTGGCGGGGCCCCTGGAGAGCAGTACTTC; CDR3 protein: CASTGVRFGGAPGEQYF
D gene: TRBD2; J gene: TRBJ2-3; clone size: .; V gene: TRBV4-1; CDR3 DNA: TGCGCCAGCAGCCCTGCGGGGGGCCGCACAGATACGCAGTATTTT; CDR3 protein: CASSPAGGRTDTQYF
D gene: TRBD2; J gene: TRBJ2-3; clone size: .; V gene: TRBV25-1; CDR3 DNA: TGTGCCAGCGGTAGCGGGGGCCCAGATACGCAGTATTTT; CDR3 protein: CASGSGGPDTQYF
D gene: TRBD1; J gene: TRBJ2-7; clone size: .; V gene: TRBV27; CDR3 DNA: TGTGCCAGCAGTCCCCGGACAGGTGTCAGCTCCTACGAGCAGTACTTC; CDR3 protein: CASSPRTGVSSYEQYF
D gene: .; J gene: TRBJ2-1; clone size: .; V gene: TRBV19; CDR3 DNA: TGTGCCAGTAGTTCGGGGGTTTCCTACAATGAGCAGTTCTTC; CDR3 protein: CASSSGVSYNEQFF
D gene: .; J gene: TRBJ1-5; clone size: .; V gene: TRBV5-6; CDR3 DNA: TGTGCCAGCAGCTTGACAGGGAGACAGCCCCAGCATTTT; CDR3 protein: CASSLTGRQPQHF
D gene: .; J gene: TRBJ2-7; clone size: .; V gene: TRBV7-9; CDR3 DNA: TGTGCCAGCAGCTCAGGTCAGGACTCCTACGAGCAGTACTTC; CDR3 protein: CASSSGQDSYEQYF
D gene: TRBD1; J gene: TRBJ1-5; clone size: few; V gene: TRBV3-1/TRBV3-2; CDR3 DNA: TGTGCCAGCAGCCAGACAGGGGTCAATCAGCCCCAGCATTTT; CDR3 protein: CASSQTGVNQPQHF
D gene: .; J gene: TRBJ1-2; clone size: .; V gene: TRBV28; CDR3 DNA: TGTGCCAGCACCCGGTCGGGAATGGTGGGTGGCTACACCTTC; CDR3 protein: CASTRSGMVGGYTF
D gene: .; J gene: TRBJ1-6; clone size: once; V gene: TRBV6-5; CDR3 DNA: TGTGCCAGCAGTTCTTACAGGGATTCACCCCTCCACTTT; CDR3 protein: CASSSYRDSPLHF
D gene: .; J gene: TRBJ2-3; clone size: .; V gene: TRBV10-2; CDR3 DNA: TGCGCCAGCTCTGGGGGAGGTGGGGGGGCCACAGATACGCAGTATTTT; CDR3 protein: CASSGGGGGATDTQYF
D gene: TRBD1; J gene: TRBJ1-2; clone size: .; V gene: TRBV11-2; CDR3 DNA: TGTGCCAGCAGCTTACGAGGGACAGGGGATTGCACCTTC; CDR3 protein: CASSLRGTGDCTF
D gene: .; J gene: TRBJ2-4; clone size: .; V gene: TRBV6-5; CDR3 DNA: TGTGCCAGCAATCTGATGGAGCAAAACATTCAGTACTTC; CDR3 protein: CASNLMEQNIQYF
D gene: .; J gene: TRBJ2-2; clone size: .; V gene: TRBV10-2; CDR3 DNA: TGCGCCAGCAGTGAGCCCAGGGGCTCCAGAACCGGGGAGCTGTTTTTT; CDR3 protein: CASSEPRGSRTGELFF
D gene: TRBD1; J gene: TRBJ1-2; clone size: once; V gene: TRBV5-1; CDR3 DNA: TGCGCCAGCAGGGCGACCCAGGGGGACTATGGCTACACCTTC; CDR3 protein: CASRATQGDYGYTF
D gene: TRBD1; J gene: TRBJ2-3; clone size: .; V gene: TRBV5-4; CDR3 DNA: TGTGCCAGCAGTGGGACAGGGCGAGCAGATACGCAGTATTTT; CDR3 protein: CASSGTGRADTQYF